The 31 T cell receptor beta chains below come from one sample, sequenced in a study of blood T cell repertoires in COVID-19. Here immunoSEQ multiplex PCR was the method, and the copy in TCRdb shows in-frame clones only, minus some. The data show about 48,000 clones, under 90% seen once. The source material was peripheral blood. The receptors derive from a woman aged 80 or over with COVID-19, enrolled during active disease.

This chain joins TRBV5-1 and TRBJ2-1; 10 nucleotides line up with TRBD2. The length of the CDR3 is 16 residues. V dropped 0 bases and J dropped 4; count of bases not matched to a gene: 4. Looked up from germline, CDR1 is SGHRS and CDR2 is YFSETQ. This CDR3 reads CASSLVPSGGYNEQFF. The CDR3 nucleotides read TGCGCCAGCAGCTTGGTCCCTAGCGGGGGTTACAATGAGCAGTTCTTC.

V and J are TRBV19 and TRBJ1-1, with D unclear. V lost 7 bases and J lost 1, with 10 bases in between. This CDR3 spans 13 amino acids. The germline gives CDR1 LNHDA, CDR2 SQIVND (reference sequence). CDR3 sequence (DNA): TGTGCCAGTATGACTACAGCGAACACTGAAGCTTTCTTT. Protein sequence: CASMTTANTEAFF.

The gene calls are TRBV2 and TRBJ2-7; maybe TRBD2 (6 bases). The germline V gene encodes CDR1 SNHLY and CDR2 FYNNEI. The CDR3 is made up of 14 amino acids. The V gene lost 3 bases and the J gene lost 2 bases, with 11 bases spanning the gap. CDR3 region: CASSDPGGPYEQYF. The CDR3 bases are TGTGCCAGCAGTGACCCCGGGGGACCCTACGAGCAGTACTTC. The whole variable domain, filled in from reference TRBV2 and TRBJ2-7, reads EPEVTQTPSHQVTQMGQEVILRCVPISNHLYFYWYRQILGQKVEFLVSFYNNEISEKSEIFDDQFSVERPDGSNFTLKIRSTKLEDSAMYFCASSDPGGPYEQYFGPGTRLTVT.

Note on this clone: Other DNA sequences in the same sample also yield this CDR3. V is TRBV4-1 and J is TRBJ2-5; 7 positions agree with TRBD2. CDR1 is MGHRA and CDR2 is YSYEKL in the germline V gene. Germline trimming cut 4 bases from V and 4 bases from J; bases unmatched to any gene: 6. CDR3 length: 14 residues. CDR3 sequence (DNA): TGCGCCAGCAGCCCGGGGGGACTACGAGAGACCCAGTACTTC. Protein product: CASSPGGLRETQYF.

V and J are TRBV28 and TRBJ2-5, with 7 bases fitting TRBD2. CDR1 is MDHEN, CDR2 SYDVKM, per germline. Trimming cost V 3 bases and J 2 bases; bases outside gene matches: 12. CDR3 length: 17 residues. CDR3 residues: CASSFSGLGRRQETQYF. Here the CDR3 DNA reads TGTGCCAGCAGTTTCTCAGGACTAGGAAGGCGTCAAGAGACCCAGTACTTC.

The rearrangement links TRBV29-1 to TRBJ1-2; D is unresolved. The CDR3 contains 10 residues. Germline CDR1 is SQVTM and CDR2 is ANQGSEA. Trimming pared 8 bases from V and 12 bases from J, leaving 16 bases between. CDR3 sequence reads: CSSQEAEDTF. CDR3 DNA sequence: TGCAGCTCTCAAGAGGCCGAGGACACCTTC. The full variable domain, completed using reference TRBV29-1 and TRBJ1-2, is SAVISQKPSRDICQRGTSLTIQCQVDSQVTMMFWYRQQPGQSLTLIATANQGSEATYESGFVIDKFPISRPNLTFSTLTVSNMSPEDSSIYLCSSQEAEDTFGSGTRLTVV.

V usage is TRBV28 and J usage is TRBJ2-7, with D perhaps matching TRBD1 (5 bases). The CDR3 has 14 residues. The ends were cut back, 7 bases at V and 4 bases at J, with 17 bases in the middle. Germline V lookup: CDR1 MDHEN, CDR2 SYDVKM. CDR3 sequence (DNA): TGTGCCAGCATACGGGCAGGGAATACGTACGAGCAGTACTTC. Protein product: CASIRAGNTYEQYF.

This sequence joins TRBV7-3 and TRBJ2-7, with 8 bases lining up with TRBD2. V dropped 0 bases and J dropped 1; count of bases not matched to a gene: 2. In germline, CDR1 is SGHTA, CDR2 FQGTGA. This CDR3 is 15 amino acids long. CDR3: CASSLTSGGSYEQYF. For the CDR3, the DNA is TGTGCCAGCAGCTTAACCTCGGGGGGGTCCTACGAGCAGTACTTC.

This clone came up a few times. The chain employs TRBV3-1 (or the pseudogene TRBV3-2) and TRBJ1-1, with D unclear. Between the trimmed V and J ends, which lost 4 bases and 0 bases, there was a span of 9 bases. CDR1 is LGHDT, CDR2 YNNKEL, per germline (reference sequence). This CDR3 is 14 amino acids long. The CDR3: CASSLLRVNTEAFF. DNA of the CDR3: TGTGCCAGCAGCCTCCTGAGGGTGAACACTGAAGCTTTCTTT.

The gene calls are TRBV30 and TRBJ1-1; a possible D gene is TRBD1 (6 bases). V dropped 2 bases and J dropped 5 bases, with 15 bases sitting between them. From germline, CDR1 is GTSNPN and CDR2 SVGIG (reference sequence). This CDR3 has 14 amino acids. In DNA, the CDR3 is TGTGCCTGGAGTTGGAGGGGGGGTGGTACTGAAGCTTTCTTT. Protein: CAWSWRGGGTEAFF.

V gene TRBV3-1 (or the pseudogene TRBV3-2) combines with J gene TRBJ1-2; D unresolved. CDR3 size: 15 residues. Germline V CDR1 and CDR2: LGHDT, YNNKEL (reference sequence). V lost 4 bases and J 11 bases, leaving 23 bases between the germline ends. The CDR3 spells CASSPYEGSLLGYTF. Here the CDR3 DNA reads TGTGCCAGCAGCCCGTATGAGGGTTCACTACTAGGTTACACCTTC.

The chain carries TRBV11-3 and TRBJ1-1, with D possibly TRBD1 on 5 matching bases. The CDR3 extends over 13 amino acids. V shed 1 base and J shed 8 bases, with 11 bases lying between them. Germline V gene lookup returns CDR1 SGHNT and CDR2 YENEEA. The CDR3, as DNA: TGTGCCAGCAGCTTAGGAGCAGGGAGGGAAGCTTTCTTT. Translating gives CASSLGAGREAFF.

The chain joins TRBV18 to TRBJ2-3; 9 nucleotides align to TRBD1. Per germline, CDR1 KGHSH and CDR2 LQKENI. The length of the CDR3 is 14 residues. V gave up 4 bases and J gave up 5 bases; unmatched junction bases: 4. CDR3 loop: CASSRRQGGDTQYF. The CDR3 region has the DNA TGTGCCAGCTCACGCAGACAGGGGGGAGATACGCAGTATTTT.

DNA of the CDR3: TGTGCCAGCAGCTTAGAAAGGGGGCTGGGGGCACCCCTCCACTTT. Translation: CASSLERGLGAPLHF. The gene calls are TRBV7-2 and TRBJ1-6, with 7 bases that match TRBD1. This CDR3 is 15 amino acids long. Germline CDR1 and CDR2: SGHTA and FQGNSA. The V segment lost 1 base and the J segment 11 bases; nucleotides outside the gene matches: 8.

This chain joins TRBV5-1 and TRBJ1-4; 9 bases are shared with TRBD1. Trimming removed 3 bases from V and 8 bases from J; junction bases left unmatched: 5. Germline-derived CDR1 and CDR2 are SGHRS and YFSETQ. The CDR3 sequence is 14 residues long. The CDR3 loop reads CASSSGQGWEKLFF. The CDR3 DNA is TGCGCCAGCAGCTCGGGACAGGGTTGGGAAAAACTGTTTTTT.

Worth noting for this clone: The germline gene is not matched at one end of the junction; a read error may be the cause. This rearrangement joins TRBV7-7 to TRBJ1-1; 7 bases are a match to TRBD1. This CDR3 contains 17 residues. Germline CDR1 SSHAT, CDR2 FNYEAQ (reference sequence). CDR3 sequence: CASSFKRDRPRGTEAFF. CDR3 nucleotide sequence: TGTGCTAGCAGCTTCAAACGGGACAGACCCCGGGGCACTGAAGCTTTCTTT.

CDR3 in amino acids: CASSPRHHPTF. The CDR3 nucleotides are TGTGCCAGCAGCCCTCGACACCACCCCACCTTC. J is TRBJ1-2 and V is TRBV7-2; D is uncertain. V lost 5 bases and J lost 13, with 14 bases in between. The CDR3 length is 11 residues. The germline CDR1 and CDR2 sequences are SGHTA and FQGNSA.

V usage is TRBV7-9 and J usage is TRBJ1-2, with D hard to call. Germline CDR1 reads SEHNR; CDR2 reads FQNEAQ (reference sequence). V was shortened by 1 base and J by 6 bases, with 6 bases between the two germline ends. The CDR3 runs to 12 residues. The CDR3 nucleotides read TGTGCCAGCAGCTTAGACAGAGATGGCTACACCTTC. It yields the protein CASSLDRDGYTF.

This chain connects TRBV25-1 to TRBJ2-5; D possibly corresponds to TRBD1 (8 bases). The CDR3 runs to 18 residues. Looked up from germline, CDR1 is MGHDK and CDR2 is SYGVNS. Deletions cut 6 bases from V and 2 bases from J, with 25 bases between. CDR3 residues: CASRQSTGGVFTQETQYF. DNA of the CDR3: TGTGCCAGCAGACAATCCACAGGGGGGGTGTTTACACAAGAGACCCAGTACTTC.

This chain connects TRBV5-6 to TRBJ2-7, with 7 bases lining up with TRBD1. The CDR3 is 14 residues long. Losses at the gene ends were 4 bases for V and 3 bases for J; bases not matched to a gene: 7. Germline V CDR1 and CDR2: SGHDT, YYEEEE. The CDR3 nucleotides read TGTGCCAGCAGCCCCCGGGACAGCCACTACGAGCAGTACTTC. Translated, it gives CASSPRDSHYEQYF.

The CDR3 bases are TGCGCCAGCAGTGCGACTAGCGGGGGCCGGGGCACAGATACGCAGTATTTT. Translated, it gives CASSATSGGRGTDTQYF. V gene TRBV10-1 combines with J gene TRBJ2-3, with 12 bases lining up with TRBD2. Germline CDR1 WNHNN, CDR2 SYGVQD (reference sequence). The CDR3 length is 17 residues. Trimming removed 4 bases from V and 1 base from J; junction bases left unmatched: 6.

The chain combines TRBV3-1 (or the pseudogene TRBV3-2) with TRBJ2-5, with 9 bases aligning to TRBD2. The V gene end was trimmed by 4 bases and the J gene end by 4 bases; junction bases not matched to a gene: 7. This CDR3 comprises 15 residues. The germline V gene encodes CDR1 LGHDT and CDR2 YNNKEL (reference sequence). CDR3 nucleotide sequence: TGTGCCAGCAGCCGAAGAGCGGGAGGTTTAGAGACCCAGTACTTC. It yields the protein CASSRRAGGLETQYF.

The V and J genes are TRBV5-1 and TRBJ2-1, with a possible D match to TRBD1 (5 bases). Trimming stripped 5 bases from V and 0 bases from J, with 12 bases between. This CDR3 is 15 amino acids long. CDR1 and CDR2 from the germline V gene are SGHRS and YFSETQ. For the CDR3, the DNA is TGCGCCAGCAGGAAACAGGAGAGCTCCTACAATGAGCAGTTCTTC. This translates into CASRKQESSYNEQFF.

CDR3 in DNA: TGTGCCAGCCATGTGAGCCTAAGCTCCTACGAGCAGTACTTC. Residues: CASHVSLSSYEQYF. The V gene is TRBV6-5, the J gene TRBJ2-7; unclear D gene. V was cut by 8 bases and J by 0 bases, with 14 bases left in between. From germline, CDR1 is MNHEY and CDR2 SVGAGI. The CDR3 length is 14 residues.

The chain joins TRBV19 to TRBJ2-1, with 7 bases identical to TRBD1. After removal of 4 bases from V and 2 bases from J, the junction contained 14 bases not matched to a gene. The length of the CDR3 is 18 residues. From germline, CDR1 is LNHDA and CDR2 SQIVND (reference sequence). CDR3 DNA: TGTGCCAGTAGTACACCCCCCTGGACAGGAATCACCTACAATGAGCAGTTCTTC. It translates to CASSTPPWTGITYNEQFF.

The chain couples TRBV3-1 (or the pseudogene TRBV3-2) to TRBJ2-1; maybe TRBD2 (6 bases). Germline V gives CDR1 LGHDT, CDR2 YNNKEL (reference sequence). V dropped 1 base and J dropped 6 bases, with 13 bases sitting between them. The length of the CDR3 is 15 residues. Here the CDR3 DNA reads TGTGCCAGCAGCCAAGTAAGGGTAGCGGTCAATGAGCAGTTCTTC. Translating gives CASSQVRVAVNEQFF.

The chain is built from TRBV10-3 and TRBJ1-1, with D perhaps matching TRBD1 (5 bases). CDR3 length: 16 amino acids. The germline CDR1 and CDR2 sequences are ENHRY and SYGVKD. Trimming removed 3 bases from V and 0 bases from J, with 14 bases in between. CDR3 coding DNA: TGTGCCATCAGTGATCGTCCGGCAGGGATGAACACTGAAGCTTTCTTT. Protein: CAISDRPAGMNTEAFF.

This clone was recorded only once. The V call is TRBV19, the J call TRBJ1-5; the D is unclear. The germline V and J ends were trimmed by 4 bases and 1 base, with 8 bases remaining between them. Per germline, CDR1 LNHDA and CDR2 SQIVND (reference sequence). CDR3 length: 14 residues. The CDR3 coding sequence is TGTGCCAGTAGTAAGGCGGTGAGCAATCAGCCCCAGCATTTT. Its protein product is CASSKAVSNQPQHF.

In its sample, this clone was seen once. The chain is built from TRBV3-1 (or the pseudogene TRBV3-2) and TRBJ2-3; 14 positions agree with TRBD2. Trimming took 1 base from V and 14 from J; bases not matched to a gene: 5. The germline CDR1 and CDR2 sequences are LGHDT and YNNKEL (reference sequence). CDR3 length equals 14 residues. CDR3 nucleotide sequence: TGTGCCAGCAGCCAAGGGACTAGCGGGGGGCCTTGGTATTTT. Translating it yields CASSQGTSGGPWYF.

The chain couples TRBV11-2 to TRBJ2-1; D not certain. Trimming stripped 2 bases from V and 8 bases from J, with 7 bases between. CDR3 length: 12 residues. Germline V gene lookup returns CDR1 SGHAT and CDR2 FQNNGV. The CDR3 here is CASSLRFDEQFF. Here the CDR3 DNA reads TGTGCCAGCAGCTTACGGTTTGATGAGCAGTTCTTC.

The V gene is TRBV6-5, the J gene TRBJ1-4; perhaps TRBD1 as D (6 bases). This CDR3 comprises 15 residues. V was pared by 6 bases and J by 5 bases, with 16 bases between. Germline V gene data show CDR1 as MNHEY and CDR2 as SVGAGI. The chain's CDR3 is CASSRTVEGNEKLFF. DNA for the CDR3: TGTGCCAGCAGCAGGACAGTCGAGGGGAATGAAAAACTGTTTTTT.